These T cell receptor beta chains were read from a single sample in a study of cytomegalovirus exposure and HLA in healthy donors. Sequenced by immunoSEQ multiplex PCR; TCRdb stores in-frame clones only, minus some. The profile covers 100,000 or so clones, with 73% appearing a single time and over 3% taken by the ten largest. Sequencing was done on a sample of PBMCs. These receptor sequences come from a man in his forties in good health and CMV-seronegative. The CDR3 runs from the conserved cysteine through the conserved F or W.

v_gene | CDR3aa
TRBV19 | CASSPSGGPGDTQYF
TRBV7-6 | CASSLGVVTGGSNNEQFF
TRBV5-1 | CASSWTSGVPAQYF
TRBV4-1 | CASSSRSQGHYGYTF
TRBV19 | CASSIVGGTPLHF
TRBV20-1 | CSATENTEAFF
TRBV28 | CASTPRVSGGYNEQFF
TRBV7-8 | CASSLYQGGDTF
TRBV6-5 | CASSYSISPGANVLTF
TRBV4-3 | CASSQQYRATNTEAFF
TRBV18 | CASSPLLQETQYF
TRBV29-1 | CSVRFELKPQGANYGYTF
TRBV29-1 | CSVAAGGGREQFF
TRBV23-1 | CASSQSSRGRQGGITNEKLFF
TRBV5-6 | CASSLTDPNYGYTF